There are a few counts of the clone carrying this TCR beta chain. Its antigen remains unidentified. This specimen belongs to a study of beta chain features in type 1 diabetes. Overall study: All samples together contributed more than 90,000,000 sorted cells for examination. Overall study results and limits: Across patients, naive, central memory and Treg TCRB repertoires exhibited apparently greater similarity than was observed across healthy donors. The analysis here could not establish whether HLA type shapes TCRB rearrangement.

The sequenced template was cDNA made from the entire isolated RNA. Data came from immunoSEQ multiplex PCR; TCRdb stores just in-frame clones and leaves some out. The sample has roughly 610,000 clones; less than 20% are singletons. The CDR3 sequence is 16 residues long. What was sequenced was naive CD4+ T cells from blood. The TCR was taken from a man aged 18 to 29 in good health. The chain employs TRBV21-1 and TRBJ1-5. TRBV21-1 is an annotated pseudogene. The DNA of the CDR3 is TGTGCCAGCAGCAAATTTCCAGAGTGTACGTATCAGCCCCAGCATTTT. This translates into CASSKFPECTYQPQHF.